This T cell receptor (beta chain) was identified during a study of T cell responses to AZD1222 COVID-19 vaccine. Overall study results and limits: There were mostly white British donors and more females than males, and clonal diversity was possibly underestimated. Distributed over spike, vaccine-associated CD4 TCRs predominated at 160-218 and 743-854.

CDR1 is SQVTM and CDR2 is ANQGSEA in the germline V gene. This CDR3 is 15 amino acids long. Trimming removed 7 bases from V and 2 bases from J, with 18 bases in between. On this clone itself: Its antigen is currently unknown.

Using immunoSEQ multiplex PCR, the repertoire was profiled, and TCRdb retains in-frame clones only, with some absent. The sample holds under 150,000 clones, about 90% seen once. The sequence derives from an adult in good health. The sample here was peripheral blood, taken on day 0 of MenACWY control vaccination. This chain links TRBV29-1 with TRBJ1-5; TRBD1 is a possible D gene (6 bases). The DNA for the CDR3 is TGCAGCGCACCACAGGGAGGTATGGGCAATCAGCCCCAGCATTTT. It encodes CSAPQGGMGNQPQHF. The full variable domain, completed using reference TRBV29-1 and TRBJ1-5, is SAVISQKPSRDICQRGTSLTIQCQVDSQVTMMFWYRQQPGQSLTLIATANQGSEATYESGFVIDKFPISRPNLTFSTLTVSNMSPEDSSIYLCSAPQGGMGNQPQHFGDGTRLSIL.